This T cell receptor beta chain emerged from a study of blood T cell repertoires in COVID-19 (dated by TCRdb to 2018 to 2020). For context, the study as a whole: Samples covering the acute and convalescent phases of COVID-19 were provided by collaborators in the United States, Italy and Spain. The prospective study material was composed of cDNA or gDNA derived from T cells, B-cell-depleted T cells, or PBMCs. The dataset comprised deeply sampled blood TCRbeta repertoires from subjects exposed to, actively infected with, or recovered from COVID-19. A freely available public database, intended as a resource for researchers studying the immune response to SARS-CoV-2, is where the repertoires were released. The samples were drawn from two sources: the first 160 participants of the ongoing ImmuneRACE study, and 1,254 subjects contributed by 6 global collaborators. Sample metadata almost always included a de-identified subject ID, COVID-19 status, age in years and sex. Where HLA class I and class II types were available, the types were taken from metadata supplied by the sample provider, not from assay-based typing.

This clone was seen more than once but under ten times. There is no known antigen for this receptor. No quality values exist for individual bases; no much larger clone is one base distant. The collaborating institutions used their own protocols to collect whole blood in K2EDTA tubes. Collaborator samples were shipped for TCRbeta analysis as frozen whole blood, isolated PBMCs, or DNA extracted from either sample type. Per the germline V gene (reference sequence), MNHEY is the CDR1 and SMNVEV is the CDR2. The CDR3 starts with the cysteine, ends with the phenylalanine, and has 16 residues. Of all the DNA, just the CDR3 is kept, 48 bases in frame from base 1. V loses 7 bases, J loses 2 bases, and the germline ends lie 18 bases apart. Results and caveats for the whole study, not just this receptor: The quantity of clinical and demographic metadata differed by source and by participant and was supplied without curation.

TCRbeta CDR3 regions were amplified from genomic DNA by means of the immunoSEQ Assay, a bias-controlled multiplex PCR. The original methods were these. The number of nucleated cells in each sample was estimated by amplification of reference gene primers within the assay. To quantify the absolute abundance of each unique TCRbeta CDR3 rearrangement, sequence reads were collapsed and filtered. Productive Simpson clonality was computed per sample as the square root of Simpson's diversity index over productive rearrangements. This is the immuneACCESS table as TCRdb keeps it, with only in-frame sequences that have V and J called. A part of the clones is gone; compared with another copy, unresolved V genes explain less than half, and the rest is unexplained. V and J calls and clone size come straight from that table; D and trimming were deduced from the DNA. Present in this sample are tens of thousands of clones, 84% of which were seen just once. The ten most abundant clones make up about 25% of the sample.

The sequence derives from a man aged 60 to 75 with acute or convalescent COVID-19. Sequenced material: peripheral blood. Recombination connected TRBV27 to TRBJ2-1, and possibly TRBD2, on 7 matching bases. In nucleotide form, the sequence is TGTGCCAGCACTCCGGGGGGCAGCCGCCCCTACAATGAGCAGTTCTTC. Its product reads: CASTPGGSRPYNEQFF.